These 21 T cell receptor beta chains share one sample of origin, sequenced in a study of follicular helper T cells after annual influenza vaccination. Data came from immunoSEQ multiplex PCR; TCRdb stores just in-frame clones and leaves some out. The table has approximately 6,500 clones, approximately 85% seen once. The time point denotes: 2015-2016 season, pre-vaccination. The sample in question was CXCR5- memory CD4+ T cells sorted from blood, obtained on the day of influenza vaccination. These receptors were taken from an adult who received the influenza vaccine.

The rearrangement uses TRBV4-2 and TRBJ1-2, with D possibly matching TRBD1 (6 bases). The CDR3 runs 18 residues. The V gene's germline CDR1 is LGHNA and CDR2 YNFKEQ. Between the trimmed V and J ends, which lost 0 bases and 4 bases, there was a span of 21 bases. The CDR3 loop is CASSQEGGQVSGGYGYTF. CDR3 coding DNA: TGTGCCAGCAGCCAAGAAGGGGGGCAGGTATCGGGAGGCTATGGCTACACCTTC.

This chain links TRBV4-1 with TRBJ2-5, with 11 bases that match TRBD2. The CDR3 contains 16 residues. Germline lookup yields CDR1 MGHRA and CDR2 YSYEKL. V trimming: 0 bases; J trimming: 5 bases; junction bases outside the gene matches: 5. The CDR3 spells CASSQDLAGGWETQYF. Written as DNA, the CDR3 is TGCGCCAGCAGCCAAGACCTAGCGGGGGGCTGGGAGACCCAGTACTTC.

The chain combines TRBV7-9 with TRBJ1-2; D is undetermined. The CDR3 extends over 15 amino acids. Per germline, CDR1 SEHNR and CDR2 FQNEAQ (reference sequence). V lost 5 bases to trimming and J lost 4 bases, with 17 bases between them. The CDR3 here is CASSLMRTMSYGYTF. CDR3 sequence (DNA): TGTGCCAGCAGCCTGATGCGGACGATGTCCTATGGCTACACCTTC.

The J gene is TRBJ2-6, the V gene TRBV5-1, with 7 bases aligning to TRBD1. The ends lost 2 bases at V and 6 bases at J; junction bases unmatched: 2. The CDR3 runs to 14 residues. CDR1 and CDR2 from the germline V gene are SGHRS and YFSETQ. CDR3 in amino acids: CASSLTGEANVLTF. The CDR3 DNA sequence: TGCGCCAGCAGCTTAACAGGGGAGGCCAACGTCCTGACTTTC.

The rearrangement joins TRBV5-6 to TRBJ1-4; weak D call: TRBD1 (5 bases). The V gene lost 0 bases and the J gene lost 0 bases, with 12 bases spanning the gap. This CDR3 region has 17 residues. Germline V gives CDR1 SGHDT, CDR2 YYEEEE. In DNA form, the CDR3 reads TGTGCCAGCAGCTTGGGGGGCACCCGAACAACTAATGAAAAACTGTTTTTT. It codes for CASSLGGTRTTNEKLFF. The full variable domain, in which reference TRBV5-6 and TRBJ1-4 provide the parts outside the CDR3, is DAGVTQSPTHLIKTRGQQVTLRCSPKSGHDTVSWYQQALGQGPQFIFQYYEEEERQRGNFPDRFSGHQFPNYSSELNVNALLLGDSALYLCASSLGGTRTTNEKLFFGSGTQLSVL.

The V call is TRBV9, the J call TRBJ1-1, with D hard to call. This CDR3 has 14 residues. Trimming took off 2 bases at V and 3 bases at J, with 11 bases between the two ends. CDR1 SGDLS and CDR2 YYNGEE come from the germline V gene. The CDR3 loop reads CASSVRSLDTEAFF. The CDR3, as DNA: TGTGCCAGCAGCGTCCGATCTTTAGACACTGAAGCTTTCTTT.

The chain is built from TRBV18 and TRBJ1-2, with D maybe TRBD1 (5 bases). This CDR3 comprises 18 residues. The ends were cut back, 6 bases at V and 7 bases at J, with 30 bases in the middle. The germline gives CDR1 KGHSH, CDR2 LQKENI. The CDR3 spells CASSPKWSRVGLLSGYTF. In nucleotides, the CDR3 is TGTGCCAGCTCCCCCAAGTGGAGCAGGGTGGGCCTTTTGAGTGGCTACACCTTC.

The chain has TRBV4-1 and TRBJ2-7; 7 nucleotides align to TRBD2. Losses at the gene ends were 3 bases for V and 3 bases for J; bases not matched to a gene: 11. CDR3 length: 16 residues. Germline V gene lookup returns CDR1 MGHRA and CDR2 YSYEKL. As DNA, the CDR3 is TGCGCCAGCAGCCATCTAGCGGCCGCGAAAAACTACGAGCAGTACTTC. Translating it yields CASSHLAAAKNYEQYF.

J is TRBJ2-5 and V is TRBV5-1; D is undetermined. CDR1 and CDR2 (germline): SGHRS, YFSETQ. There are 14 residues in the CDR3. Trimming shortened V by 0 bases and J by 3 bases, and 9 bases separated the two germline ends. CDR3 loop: CASSLADGEETQYF. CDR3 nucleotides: TGCGCCAGCAGCTTGGCCGACGGTGAAGAGACCCAGTACTTC. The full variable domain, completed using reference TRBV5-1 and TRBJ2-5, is KAGVTQTPRYLIKTRGQQVTLSCSPISGHRSVSWYQQTPGQGLQFLFEYFSETQRNKGNFPGRFSGRQFSNSRSEMNVSTLELGDSALYLCASSLADGEETQYFGPGTRLLVL.

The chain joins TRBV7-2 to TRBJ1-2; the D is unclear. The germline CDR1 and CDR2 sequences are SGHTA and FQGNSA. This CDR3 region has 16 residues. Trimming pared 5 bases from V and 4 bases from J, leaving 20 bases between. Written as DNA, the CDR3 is TGTGCCAGCAGCCCGGATTCAGGATCGGGTACCTATGGCTACACCTTC. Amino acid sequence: CASSPDSGSGTYGYTF.

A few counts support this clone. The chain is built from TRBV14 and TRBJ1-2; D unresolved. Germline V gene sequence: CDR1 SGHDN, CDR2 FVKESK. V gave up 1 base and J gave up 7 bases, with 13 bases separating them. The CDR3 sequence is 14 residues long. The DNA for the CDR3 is TGTGCCAGCAGCCAAGGCGCGGGATTAGGTGGCTACACCTTC. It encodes CASSQGAGLGGYTF.

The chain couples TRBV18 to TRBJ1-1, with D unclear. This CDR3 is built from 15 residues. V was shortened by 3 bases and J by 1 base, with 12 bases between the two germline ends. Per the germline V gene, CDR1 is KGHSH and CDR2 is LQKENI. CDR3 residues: CASSPTSPPNTEAFF. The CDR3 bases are TGTGCCAGCTCACCCACTTCCCCTCCGAACACTGAAGCTTTCTTT.

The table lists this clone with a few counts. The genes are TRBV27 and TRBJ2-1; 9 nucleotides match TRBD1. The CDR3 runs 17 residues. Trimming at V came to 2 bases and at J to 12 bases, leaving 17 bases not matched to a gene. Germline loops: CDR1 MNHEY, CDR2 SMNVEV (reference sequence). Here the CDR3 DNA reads TGTGCCAGCAGTTTACCCACCTTCGGGACAGGGCTCGCAGGGCAGTTCTTC. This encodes CASSLPTFGTGLAGQFF.

The CDR3 DNA follows: TGTGCCAGCAGCCCCACTAGCGGGGGGACCTACGAGCAGTACTTC. Amino acids: CASSPTSGGTYEQYF. This chain joins TRBV7-2 and TRBJ2-7; TRBD2 matches 12 bases. With V trimmed by 5 bases and J by 2 bases, 4 bases remained unmatched. The CDR3 is made up of 15 amino acids. Per germline, CDR1 SGHTA and CDR2 FQGNSA. Together with reference TRBV7-2 and TRBJ2-7, the CDR3 gives the full variable domain: GAGVSQSPSNKVTEKGKDVELRCDPISGHTALYWYRQSLGQGLEFLIYFQGNSAPDKSGLPSDRFSAERTGGSVSTLTIQRTQQEDSAVYLCASSPTSGGTYEQYFGPGTRLTVT.

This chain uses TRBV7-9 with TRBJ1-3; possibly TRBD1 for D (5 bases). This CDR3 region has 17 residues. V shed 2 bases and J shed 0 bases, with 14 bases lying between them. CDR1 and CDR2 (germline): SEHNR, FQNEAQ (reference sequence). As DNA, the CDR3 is TGTGCCAGCAGCTTACCGGGGACCGGAGGCTCTGGAAACACCATATATTTT. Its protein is CASSLPGTGGSGNTIYF.

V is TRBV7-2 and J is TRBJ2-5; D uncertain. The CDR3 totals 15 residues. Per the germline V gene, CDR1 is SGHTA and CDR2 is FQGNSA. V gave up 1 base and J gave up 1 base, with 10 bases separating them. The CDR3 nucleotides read TGTGCCAGCAGCTTAGAAGTGGCGGCCCAAGAGACCCAGTACTTC. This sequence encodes CASSLEVAAQETQYF.

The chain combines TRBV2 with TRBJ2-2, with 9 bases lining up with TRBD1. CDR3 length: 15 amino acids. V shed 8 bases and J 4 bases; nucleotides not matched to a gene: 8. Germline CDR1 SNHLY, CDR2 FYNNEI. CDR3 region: CASGGQGRATGELFF. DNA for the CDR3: TGTGCCAGCGGCGGACAGGGGCGAGCCACCGGGGAGCTGTTTTTT.

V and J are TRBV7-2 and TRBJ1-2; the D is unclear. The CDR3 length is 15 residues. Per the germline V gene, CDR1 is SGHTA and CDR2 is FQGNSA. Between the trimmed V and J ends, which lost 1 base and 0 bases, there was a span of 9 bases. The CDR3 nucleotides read TGTGCCAGCAGCTTAGAACAGATCGCTAACTATGGCTACACCTTC. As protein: CASSLEQIANYGYTF.

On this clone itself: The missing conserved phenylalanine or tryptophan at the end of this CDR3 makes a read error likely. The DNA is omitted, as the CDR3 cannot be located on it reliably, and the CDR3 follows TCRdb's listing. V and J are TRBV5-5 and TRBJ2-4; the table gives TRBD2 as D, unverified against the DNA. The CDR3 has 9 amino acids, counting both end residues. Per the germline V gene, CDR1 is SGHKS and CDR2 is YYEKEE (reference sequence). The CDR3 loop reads CGCNRDTSR.

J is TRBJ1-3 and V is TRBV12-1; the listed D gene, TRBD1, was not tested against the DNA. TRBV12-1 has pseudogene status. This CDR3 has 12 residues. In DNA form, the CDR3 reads TGTGCCAGCAGCCCACAACGAAACACCATATATTTT. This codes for CASSPQRNTIYF.

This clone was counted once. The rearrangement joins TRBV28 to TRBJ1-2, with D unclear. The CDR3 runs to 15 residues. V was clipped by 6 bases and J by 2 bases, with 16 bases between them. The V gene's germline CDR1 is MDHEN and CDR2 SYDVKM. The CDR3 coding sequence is TGTGCCAGCAGCTTCGGATTAGGGAGGAACTATGGCTACACCTTC. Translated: CASSFGLGRNYGYTF.